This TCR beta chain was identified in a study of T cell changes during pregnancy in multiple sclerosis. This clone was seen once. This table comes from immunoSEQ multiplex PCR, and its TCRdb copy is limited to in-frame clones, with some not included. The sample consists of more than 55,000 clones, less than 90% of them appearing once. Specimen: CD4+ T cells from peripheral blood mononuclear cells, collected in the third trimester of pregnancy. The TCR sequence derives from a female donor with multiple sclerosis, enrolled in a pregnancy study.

CDR3 sequence: CASSSRQSHEQYF. CDR3 DNA: TGTGCCAGCAGCTCCAGACAGAGTCACGAGCAGTACTTC. The chain is built from TRBV7-6 and TRBJ2-7; D possibly corresponds to TRBD1 (5 bases). CDR1 SGHVS and CDR2 FNYEAQ come from the germline V gene. V was cut by 4 bases and J by 5 bases, with 12 bases left in between. The CDR3 covers 13 residues.